Listed below are T cell receptor beta chains from one sample, sequenced in a study of shared clonotypes between healthy human individuals. Repertoires were generated with immunoSEQ multiplex PCR, while TCRdb's copy carries only in-frame clones and drops some. The profile shows more than 2 million clones, 85% to 95% of them singletons. Input material: naive CD4+ T cells sorted from blood. The receptor source for this set is a man aged 18 to 30 in good health. Each CDR3 is given with its conserved first and last residue. Fields, in order: clone size, V gene, J gene, D gene, CDR3 DNA, CDR3 protein. The D gene is left open where the match is weak. For some rows the clone size is stated as once, few or many, or as a class when expanded; others skip it.

size: NA
V: TRBV30
J: TRBJ2-7
D: NA
DNA: TGTGCCTGGAGTGTACAACTAGGCTCCTACGAGCAGTACTTC
CDR3: CAWSVQLGSYEQYF

size: NA
V: TRBV6-1
J: TRBJ2-1
D: TRBD1
DNA: TGTGCCAGCAGTGAAAGTGGGACAGGGGCCTACAATGAGCAGTTCTTC
CDR3: CASSESGTGAYNEQFF

size: NA
V: TRBV6-1
J: TRBJ1-4
D: NA
DNA: TGTGCCAGCAGTGAATTAATTAACATCCCCGAAAAACTGTTTTTT
CDR3: CASSELINIPEKLFF

size: NA
V: TRBV28
J: TRBJ2-7
D: NA
DNA: TGTGCCAGCAGTTTATACGGGGGCGAGCAGTACTTC
CDR3: CASSLYGGEQYF

size: NA
V: TRBV27
J: TRBJ2-7
D: TRBD2
DNA: TGTGCCAGCACAAGTTCGGCGGGGGGGATCTCCTACGAGCAGTACTTC
CDR3: CASTSSAGGISYEQYF

size: NA
V: TRBV18
J: TRBJ1-3
D: NA
DNA: TGTGCCAGCTCACCACCGGTGGTTGAGAGAAACACCATATATTTT
CDR3: CASSPPVVERNTIYF

size: NA
V: TRBV5-1
J: TRBJ2-1
D: TRBD1
DNA: TGCGCCAGCAGCGGACAGGTGAGCTCCTACAATGAGCAGTTCTTC
CDR3: CASSGQVSSYNEQFF

size: NA
V: TRBV21-1
J: TRBJ2-5
D: NA
DNA: TGTGCCAGCAGCCGAGACACAATGGAAGAGACCCAGTACTTC
CDR3: CASSRDTMEETQYF

size: NA
V: TRBV6-1
J: TRBJ1-5
D: NA
DNA: TGTGCCAGCAGTGAAGTCCCGGGACACAATCAGCCCCAGCATTTT
CDR3: CASSEVPGHNQPQHF

size: NA
V: TRBV5-4
J: TRBJ2-2
D: NA
DNA: TGTGCCAGCAGCTTGAAGGGCCCGAACACCGGGGAGCTGTTTTTT
CDR3: CASSLKGPNTGELFF

size: once
V: TRBV7-2
J: TRBJ1-1
D: NA
DNA: TGTGCCAGCAGCTATAGTACCGGGGTCAACGCTTTCTTT
CDR3: CASSYSTGVNAFF

size: NA
V: TRBV15
J: TRBJ1-5
D: TRBD1
DNA: TGTGCCACCAGCAGCCAGGGGGCCGGAAATCAGCCCCAGCATTTT
CDR3: CATSSQGAGNQPQHF

size: NA
V: TRBV5-4
J: TRBJ1-5
D: NA
DNA: TGTGCCAGCAGTCTTGACGGGGTTCAGCCCCAGCATTTT
CDR3: CASSLDGVQPQHF

size: NA
V: TRBV7-2
J: TRBJ1-2
D: NA
DNA: TGTGCCAGCAGCTTAGGGGGTCGACAGTACACCTTC
CDR3: CASSLGGRQYTF

size: NA
V: TRBV5-1
J: TRBJ1-5
D: TRBD1
DNA: TGCGCCAGCAGCTTGGGGACAGGGAATAGCAATCAGCCCCAGCATTTT
CDR3: CASSLGTGNSNQPQHF

size: NA
V: TRBV5-1
J: TRBJ1-2
D: TRBD1
DNA: TGCGCCAGCAGCCGGACAGGGGGCAGGTGGGATGGCTACACCTTC
CDR3: CASSRTGGRWDGYTF

size: NA
V: TRBV2
J: TRBJ2-2
D: NA
DNA: TGTGCCAGCAGAGAGGGGGATACCGGGGAGCTGTTTTTT
CDR3: CASREGDTGELFF

size: once
V: TRBV10-3
J: TRBJ2-3
D: TRBD2
DNA: TGTGCCATCAGTTTAACTAGCGGGAACACAGATACGCAGTATTTT
CDR3: CAISLTSGNTDTQYF

size: NA
V: TRBV10-3
J: TRBJ2-3
D: NA
DNA: TGTGCCATCAGGGCGCCAGCGGAAGGAGGGACAGATACGCAGTATTTT
CDR3: CAIRAPAEGGTDTQYF

size: NA
V: TRBV7-9
J: TRBJ1-3
D: NA
DNA: TGTGCCAGCAGCTTAGGGGCAGGGACTGGAAACACCATATATTTT
CDR3: CASSLGAGTGNTIYF

size: once
V: TRBV10-3
J: TRBJ2-1
D: NA
DNA: TGTGCCATCAGTGATCCGGGACTCCACAATGAGCAGTTCTTC
CDR3: CAISDPGLHNEQFF

size: NA
V: TRBV12-5
J: TRBJ2-5
D: NA
DNA: TGTGCTAGTGGCCATGGACAGCCTGCCACCCAAGAGACCCAGTACTTC
CDR3: CASGHGQPATQETQYF

size: NA
V: TRBV5-4
J: TRBJ2-5
D: TRBD2
DNA: TGTGCCAGCAGCTTCTTAGCGGGAGGATCAGAGACCCAGTACTTC
CDR3: CASSFLAGGSETQYF

size: NA
V: TRBV10-1
J: TRBJ1-1
D: TRBD1
DNA: TGCGCCAGCAGTGAGTCAAGGGGGCGCGGCACTGAAGCTTTCTTT
CDR3: CASSESRGRGTEAFF

size: NA
V: TRBV6-1
J: TRBJ1-4
D: TRBD1
DNA: TGTGCCAGCAGTACACAGGGGGTCGGAGAAAAACTGTTTTTT
CDR3: CASSTQGVGEKLFF

size: NA
V: TRBV10-3
J: TRBJ1-6
D: NA
DNA: TGTGCCATCAGTACACAGGGCACCACACTAAATTCACCCCTCCACTTT
CDR3: CAISTQGTTLNSPLHF

size: once
V: TRBV20-1
J: TRBJ2-1
D: NA
DNA: TGCAGTGCCGCCCTTGATGTGCAGTTCTTC
CDR3: CSAALDVQFF

size: NA
V: TRBV11-2
J: TRBJ2-7
D: NA
DNA: TGTGCCAGCAGCGGACTCACCTACGAGCAGTACTTC
CDR3: CASSGLTYEQYF

size: NA
V: TRBV18
J: TRBJ2-7
D: NA
DNA: TGTGCCAGCTCACCGTCGACAGTTAACTACGAGCAGTACTTC
CDR3: CASSPSTVNYEQYF

size: NA
V: TRBV10-3
J: TRBJ2-3
D: TRBD1
DNA: TGTGCCATCAGCGGCCGGGACAGTAGCACAGATACGCAGTATTTT
CDR3: CAISGRDSSTDTQYF

size: NA
V: TRBV2
J: TRBJ1-1
D: NA
DNA: TGTGCCAGCAGTGATGGACAGTTAGGAAACACTGAAGCTTTCTTT
CDR3: CASSDGQLGNTEAFF

size: NA
V: TRBV7-2
J: TRBJ2-4
D: NA
DNA: TGTGCCAGCAGCTTAATTGGGGGGATAGCCAAAAACATTCAGTACTTC
CDR3: CASSLIGGIAKNIQYF

size: NA
V: TRBV28
J: TRBJ1-2
D: TRBD1
DNA: TGTGCCAGCAGCACCACGGGACAGGCCTATGGCTACACCTTC
CDR3: CASSTTGQAYGYTF

size: once
V: TRBV5-1
J: TRBJ1-1
D: NA
DNA: TGCGCCAGCAGCTTAGCCACGACCACTGAAGCTTTCTTT
CDR3: CASSLATTTEAFF

size: NA
V: TRBV5-4
J: TRBJ2-1
D: NA
DNA: TGTGCCAGCAGCTTACCGGGGATGGGGTACAATGAGCAGTTCTTC
CDR3: CASSLPGMGYNEQFF

size: NA
V: TRBV6-5
J: TRBJ1-3
D: NA
DNA: TGTGCCAGCAGCGGCTTCTCTGGAAACACCATATATTTT
CDR3: CASSGFSGNTIYF

size: once
V: TRBV5-1
J: TRBJ2-3
D: TRBD1
DNA: TGCGCCAGCAGCTGGGTCCCGGGACAGGGCACAGATACGCAGTATTTT
CDR3: CASSWVPGQGTDTQYF

size: NA
V: TRBV5-1
J: TRBJ2-1
D: NA
DNA: TGCGCCAGCAGCTTGGGACTCTCCTCCTACAATGAGCAGTTCTTC
CDR3: CASSLGLSSYNEQFF

size: NA
V: TRBV5-1
J: TRBJ2-1
D: TRBD2
DNA: TGCGCCAGCAGCCCGGGACTAGCGGGGGCTAACTACAATGAGCAGTTCTTC
CDR3: CASSPGLAGANYNEQFF

size: once
V: TRBV5-4
J: TRBJ2-3
D: TRBD2
DNA: TGTGCCAGCAGCTTGAGCGGGGGACTAGCGGGGTATACTTCCACAGATACGCAGTATTTT
CDR3: CASSLSGGLAGYTSTDTQYF

size: NA
V: TRBV11-3
J: TRBJ2-2
D: NA
DNA: TGTGCCAGCAGCTTATCTTCTTATACCGGGGAGCTGTTTTTT
CDR3: CASSLSSYTGELFF

size: once
V: TRBV5-1
J: TRBJ2-1
D: TRBD1
DNA: TGCGCCAGCAGCTACATACAGGGGTCTGAGCAGTTCTTC
CDR3: CASSYIQGSEQFF

size: NA
V: TRBV7-7
J: TRBJ2-2
D: TRBD2
DNA: TGTGCTAGCAGCTCGCGCCCTAGCGGAGGGAACACCGGGGAGCTGTTTTTT
CDR3: CASSSRPSGGNTGELFF